Presented here are 27 T cell receptor beta chains from one specimen sequenced in a study of graft-versus-host responses after intestinal transplantation. These receptors have no known antigen. Using immunoSEQ multiplex PCR, the repertoire was profiled, and TCRdb retains in-frame clones only, with some absent. The sample lists 100,000 to 130,000 clones, 80% to 90% occurring once. The material sequenced was unstimulated CD4+ T cells sorted from spleen or lymph node cells, taken before transplant. Every receptor here comes from a human donor who was the organ donor for an intestinal transplant.

V gene TRBV27 combines with J gene TRBJ2-7; D gene uncertain. Germline V gives CDR1 MNHEY, CDR2 SMNVEV (reference sequence). The CDR3 runs to 18 residues. The V and J ends lost 5 bases and 5 bases respectively, with 28 bases between them. Here the CDR3 reads CASSPRAPLNPGLNEQYF. CDR3 DNA: TGTGCCAGCAGTCCCCGGGCCCCTTTAAACCCTGGGTTGAACGAGCAGTACTTC.

A remark on this clone: Germline is not matched at one junction end, which may reflect a read error. V usage is TRBV7-7 and J usage is TRBJ2-4; no definite D call. This CDR3 contains 16 residues. Per the germline V gene, CDR1 is SSHAT and CDR2 is FNYEAQ (reference sequence). Written as DNA, the CDR3 is TGTGCTAGCAGACGTTATTTCGGTCCATCCAAAAACATTCAGTACTTC. Protein product: CASRRYFGPSKNIQYF. The whole variable domain, remainder taken from reference TRBV7-7 and TRBJ2-4, is GAGVSQSPRYKVTKRGQDVTLRCDPISSHATLYWYQQALGQGPEFLTYFNYEAQPDKSGLPSDRFSAERPEGSISTLTIQRTEQRDSAMYRCASRRYFGPSKNIQYFGAGTRLSVL.

V and J are TRBV7-3 and TRBJ2-3; tentative D call: TRBD2 (5 bases). The germline gives CDR1 SGHTA, CDR2 FQGTGA. This CDR3 comprises 13 residues. Trimming pared 8 bases from V and 4 bases from J, leaving 13 bases between. CDR3: CASAEGLSDTQYF. The CDR3 DNA follows: TGTGCCAGCGCAGAGGGCCTGTCAGATACGCAGTATTTT.

The chain joins TRBV2 to TRBJ2-3, with 12 nucleotides matching TRBD2. The CDR3 has 16 residues. The V and J ends lost 5 bases and 4 bases, in that order; junction bases with no gene match: 7. Germline CDR1 SNHLY, CDR2 FYNNEI. CDR3 nucleotide sequence: TGTGCCAGCAGTTATCGACTAGCGGGAGAAGCAGATACGCAGTATTTT. Its protein product is CASSYRLAGEADTQYF.

The CDR3 is CASSPAQGTGYTF. CDR3 in DNA: TGTGCCAGCAGCCCCGCGCAGGGAACTGGCTACACCTTC. The chain employs TRBV6-5 and TRBJ1-2; TRBD1 is a possible D gene (5 bases). Looked up from germline, CDR1 is MNHEY and CDR2 is SVGAGI. The CDR3 totals 13 residues. With 6 bases removed from V and 7 bases from J, the gap between germline ends came to 15 bases.

The chain uses TRBV2 and TRBJ2-1, with 8 bases lining up with TRBD2. With 6 bases clipped from V and 8 bases from J, the junction kept 9 bases outside the gene matches. Germline-derived CDR1 and CDR2 are SNHLY and FYNNEI. CDR3 length: 14 amino acids. CDR3 nucleotides: TGTGCCAGCAGGCCCGGGACTAGATCGTATGAGCAGTTCTTC. It codes for CASRPGTRSYEQFF.

The chain is built from TRBV5-6 and TRBJ1-5; 8 bases agree with TRBD1. From germline, CDR1 is SGHDT and CDR2 YYEEEE. This CDR3 is 14 amino acids long. V lost 3 bases, J lost 7 bases, and 6 bases stayed unmatched. CDR3 nucleotide sequence: TGTGCCAGCAGCTCCCAGGGGGCGTTGCAGCCCCAGCATTTT. It is translated as CASSSQGALQPQHF.

By sample fraction, this clone is medium-sized (0.01 to 0.1%). V is TRBV5-1 and J is TRBJ1-6, with 7 bases matching TRBD1. Germline CDR1 is SGHRS and CDR2 is YFSETQ. The CDR3 is made up of 15 amino acids. V lost 2 bases to trimming and J lost 5 bases; unmatched junction nucleotides: 4. The CDR3 protein is CASSFGDRNNSPLHF. CDR3 sequence (DNA): TGCGCCAGCAGCTTCGGGGACAGAAATAATTCACCCCTCCACTTT.

The rearrangement uses TRBV6-5 and TRBJ1-2; TRBD1 might be the D (5 bases). There are 12 residues in the CDR3. V lost 8 bases to trimming and J lost 4 bases, with 11 bases between them. The germline CDR1 and CDR2 sequences are MNHEY and SVGAGI. The CDR3 reads CASATEIYGYTF. DNA of the CDR3: TGTGCCAGCGCGACAGAAATCTATGGCTACACCTTC.

The V gene is TRBV7-7, the J gene TRBJ2-3, with D tentatively TRBD2 (6 bases). The CDR3 is 15 residues long. Germline V gene data show CDR1 as SSHAT and CDR2 as FNYEAQ (reference sequence). The ends were cut back, 5 bases at V and 3 bases at J, with 15 bases in the middle. Written as DNA, the CDR3 is TGTGCCAGCAGCACAGGACTACCCCCAACAGATACGCAGTATTTT. This translates into CASSTGLPPTDTQYF.

This clone appeared once. The chain carries TRBV10-3 and TRBJ2-2; TRBD2 might be the D (5 bases). V dropped 2 bases and J dropped 4 bases, with 11 bases sitting between them. The CDR3 runs to 15 residues. From germline, CDR1 is ENHRY and CDR2 SYGVKD. The CDR3 bases are TGTGCCATCAGTGAGGTCGGAGGTAGCACCGGGGAGCTGTTTTTT. Translation gives CAISEVGGSTGELFF.

The V call is TRBV6-5, the J call TRBJ2-6, with D possibly TRBD1 on 5 matching bases. V lost 3 bases and J lost 4, with 10 bases in between. This CDR3 contains 15 residues. Germline V gene data show CDR1 as MNHEY and CDR2 as SVGAGI. The CDR3 DNA sequence: TGTGCCAGCAGTTATACAGGTAGAGGGGCCAACGTCCTGACTTTC. It translates to CASSYTGRGANVLTF.

The V and J genes are TRBV12-5 and TRBJ2-1; D not certain. Germline CDR1 and CDR2: LGHNT and FRNRAP. CDR3 size: 14 residues. Trimming stripped 0 bases from V and 9 bases from J, with 12 bases between. Here the CDR3 reads CASGLVPTSGEQFF. The CDR3 DNA follows: TGTGCTAGTGGTTTGGTACCTACTTCAGGTGAGCAGTTCTTC.

The V gene is TRBV9, the J gene TRBJ2-5; TRBD1 matches at 9 bases. CDR1 SGDLS and CDR2 YYNGEE come from the germline V gene. Losses at the gene ends were 2 bases for V and 5 bases for J; bases not matched to a gene: 7. The CDR3 sequence is 15 residues long. The CDR3 spells CASSVDRGRLETQYF. The CDR3 DNA is TGTGCCAGCAGCGTCGACAGGGGGAGGCTGGAGACCCAGTACTTC.

The chain employs TRBV2 and TRBJ2-7; D might be TRBD2 (5 bases). Trimming stripped 5 bases from V and 11 bases from J, with 22 bases between. Germline lookup yields CDR1 SNHLY and CDR2 FYNNEI. The CDR3 has 14 amino acids. The CDR3 nucleotides read TGTGCCAGCAGTCTCACATCCCCTAGGCCGAGGGAGTACTTC. Translated, it gives CASSLTSPRPREYF.

This chain joins TRBV6-1 and TRBJ2-1; maybe TRBD2 (6 bases). Germline values: CDR1 MNHNS, CDR2 SASEGT. This CDR3 is built from 13 residues. The CDR3 DNA follows: TGTGTTACAGTCGGGGGATCGTACAATGAGCAGTTCTTC. It is translated as CVTVGGSYNEQFF.

V is TRBV6-5 and J is TRBJ1-1; tentative D call: TRBD1 (5 bases). V was shortened by 5 bases and J by 3 bases, with 13 bases between the two germline ends. The CDR3 spans 14 residues. CDR1 is MNHEY and CDR2 is SVGAGI in the germline V gene. CDR3 bases: TGTGCCAGCAGTGTCCCCTCCAGGGACACTGAAGCTTTCTTT. Its protein product is CASSVPSRDTEAFF.

V gene TRBV11-3 combines with J gene TRBJ2-1; the D gene is possibly TRBD2 (5 bases). Per the germline V gene, CDR1 is SGHNT and CDR2 is YENEEA. Trimming took off 7 bases at V and 7 bases at J, with 17 bases between the two ends. The CDR3 extends over 14 amino acids. The CDR3 DNA reads TGTGCCAGCAAACGGCTAGCCACGGGGAATGAGCAGTTCTTC. Amino acid sequence: CASKRLATGNEQFF.

The V call is TRBV5-1, the J call TRBJ2-7; D perhaps matches TRBD1 (6 bases). The CDR3 contains 15 residues. The germline CDR1 and CDR2 sequences are SGHRS and YFSETQ. Trimming removed 3 bases at V and 4 bases at J, with 17 bases between. This CDR3 is CASSWTQGFGYEQYF. The CDR3 DNA reads TGCGCCAGCAGCTGGACACAGGGTTTCGGTTACGAGCAGTACTTC.

This chain uses TRBV7-3 with TRBJ1-1, with D maybe TRBD1 (5 bases). The germline gives CDR1 SGHTA, CDR2 FQGTGA. V was cut by 2 bases and J by 1 base, with 5 bases left in between. The CDR3 is 13 amino acids. The CDR3 sequence: CASSLQGNTEAFF. DNA for the CDR3: TGTGCCAGCAGCTTACAGGGGAACACTGAAGCTTTCTTT.

The V call is TRBV5-6, the J call TRBJ1-1; 8 positions match TRBD1. From germline, CDR1 is SGHDT and CDR2 YYEEEE. There are 15 residues in the CDR3. Losses at the gene ends were 6 bases for V and 3 bases for J; bases not matched to a gene: 10. The CDR3 coding sequence is TGTGCCAGCATCCGGGACAGGAGACCGTACACTGAAGCTTTCTTT. It translates to CASIRDRRPYTEAFF.

The rearrangement joins TRBV18 to TRBJ1-2, with a tentative D call TRBD1 (6 bases). V was clipped by 5 bases and J by 8 bases, with 15 bases between them. The germline V gene encodes CDR1 KGHSH and CDR2 LQKENI. The CDR3 runs 13 residues. The CDR3 is CASSANNRDGYTF. CDR3 sequence (DNA): TGTGCCAGCTCAGCGAATAACAGGGACGGCTACACCTTC.

Details on this clone: A junction boundary mismatches the germline segment, possibly from a read error. This chain joins TRBV19 and TRBJ2-5; a weak D match, TRBD1 (6 bases). This CDR3 has 14 amino acids. Germline V lookup: CDR1 LNHDA, CDR2 SQIVND (reference sequence). The CDR3 loop is CTSSRPGVQETQYF. CDR3 sequence (DNA): TGTACCAGTAGTAGACCAGGGGTCCAAGAGACCCAGTACTTC.

The chain combines TRBV10-3 with TRBJ2-7, with no clear D. CDR1 and CDR2 from the germline V gene are ENHRY and SYGVKD. V lost 7 bases and J lost 4, with 8 bases in between. The CDR3 is 11 amino acids. CDR3: CAIKSRYEQYF. CDR3 sequence (DNA): TGTGCCATCAAGAGTCGGTACGAGCAGTACTTC.

This clone was seen only once. This CDR3 reads CASSLHGVPGNTIYF. CDR3 sequence (DNA): TGTGCCAGCAGTTTACATGGGGTCCCTGGAAACACCATATATTTT. The chain is built from TRBV28 and TRBJ1-3, with unresolved D. CDR1 is MDHEN and CDR2 is SYDVKM in the germline V gene. V lost 2 bases, J lost 2 bases, and 10 bases lay in between. The CDR3 is made up of 15 amino acids.

A few counts support this clone. CDR3 sequence reads: CATSRDHETQYF. The CDR3 DNA follows: TGTGCCACCAGCAGAGATCACGAGACCCAGTACTTC. The V call is TRBV15, the J call TRBJ2-5; D uncertain. This CDR3 is built from 12 residues. V was pared by 0 bases and J by 5 bases, with 4 bases between. CDR1 and CDR2 from the germline V gene are LNHNV and YYDKDF (reference sequence).

The chain links TRBV2 to TRBJ2-7, with 8 bases fitting TRBD1. The germline V gene has CDR1 SNHLY and CDR2 FYNNEI. Unmatched junction bases numbered 4, after V lost 7 bases and J lost 2 bases. The CDR3 spans 13 residues. The CDR3 sequence: CASMWGQAYEQYF. The CDR3 DNA follows: TGTGCCAGCATGTGGGGACAGGCCTACGAGCAGTACTTC.